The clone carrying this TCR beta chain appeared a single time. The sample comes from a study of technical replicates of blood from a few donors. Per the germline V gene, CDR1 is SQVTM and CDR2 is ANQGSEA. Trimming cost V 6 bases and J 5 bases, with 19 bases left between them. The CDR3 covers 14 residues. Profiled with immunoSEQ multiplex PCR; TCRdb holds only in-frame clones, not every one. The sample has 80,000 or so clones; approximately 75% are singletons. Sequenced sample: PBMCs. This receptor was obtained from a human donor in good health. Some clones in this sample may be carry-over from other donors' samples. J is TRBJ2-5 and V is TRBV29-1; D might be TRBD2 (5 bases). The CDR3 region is CSVLANPRGETQYF. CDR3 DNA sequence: TGCAGCGTACTGGCCAACCCCCGCGGGGAGACCCAGTACTTC.